What follows are 29 T cell receptor beta chains derived from one specimen sequenced in a study of T cell responses to AZD1222 COVID-19 vaccine. The repertoire was sequenced with immunoSEQ multiplex PCR; TCRdb's copy has only in-frame clones and lacks some. The sample holds approximately 98,000 clones; roughly 89% are singletons and the top ten take less than 4%. This material consisted of peripheral blood, taken on day 0 of MenACWY control vaccination. These receptors were obtained from an adult in good health.

V and J are TRBV29-1 and TRBJ2-5; 7 bases are a match to TRBD1. Germline values: CDR1 SQVTM, CDR2 ANQGSEA. The CDR3 consists of 17 residues. V shed 6 bases and J 0 bases; nucleotides not matched to a gene: 16. The CDR3 region is CSVDYGQANWYQETQYF. The CDR3 region has the DNA TGCAGCGTCGACTACGGACAGGCCAATTGGTACCAAGAGACCCAGTACTTC.

This clone was picked up one time. V is TRBV30 and J is TRBJ1-2, with D unresolved. Trimming removed 0 bases from V and 0 bases from J, with 2 bases in between. The CDR3 loop spans 12 amino acids. Germline CDR1 is GTSNPN and CDR2 is SVGIG (reference sequence). Here the CDR3 reads CAWSVANYGYTF. DNA for the CDR3: TGTGCCTGGAGTGTCGCTAACTATGGCTACACCTTC.

This clone was counted a single time. The chain recombines TRBV11-2 with TRBJ1-1; 7 bases line up with TRBD1. The CDR3 covers 14 residues. Germline loops: CDR1 SGHAT, CDR2 FQNNGV. Trimming at V came to 5 bases and at J to 6 bases, leaving 9 bases not matched to a gene. The CDR3 DNA sequence: TGTGCCAGCAGCGGGGAGGGGGCGTCGGCTGAAGCTTTCTTT. Translation gives CASSGEGASAEAFF.

V and J are TRBV28 and TRBJ1-1, with D hard to call. With 7 bases removed from V and 5 bases from J, the gap between germline ends came to 17 bases. Germline V CDR1 and CDR2: MDHEN, SYDVKM. CDR3 length: 14 amino acids. The CDR3 loop reads CASTIVPEETEAFF. For the CDR3, the DNA is TGTGCCAGCACTATTGTCCCCGAAGAAACTGAAGCTTTCTTT.

This clone was picked up one time. CDR3 in DNA: TGTGCCAGCAGCTTAGTTTCAGGGCAGGTTGAGGGTTCACCCCTCCACTTT. Translation: CASSLVSGQVEGSPLHF. The chain couples TRBV11-2 to TRBJ1-6; D might be TRBD1 (5 bases). The CDR3 length is 17 residues. Between the trimmed V and J ends, which lost 1 base and 9 bases, there was a span of 19 bases. The V gene's germline CDR1 is SGHAT and CDR2 FQNNGV.

The gene calls are TRBV4-1 and TRBJ2-1; TRBD2 matches 9 bases. Germline assignment: CDR1 MGHRA and CDR2 YSYEKL. There are 16 residues in the CDR3. The trim removed 0 bases at V and 4 bases at J, leaving 4 bases unmatched. Written as DNA, the CDR3 is TGCGCCAGCAGCCAAGAAGGTAGCGGGGGTTACAATGAGCAGTTCTTC. This encodes CASSQEGSGGYNEQFF.

J is TRBJ2-3 and V is TRBV4-3, with a possible D match to TRBD2 (6 bases). This CDR3 comprises 14 residues. The V and J ends lost 3 bases and 1 base respectively, with 8 bases between them. Germline CDR1 LGHNA, CDR2 YSLEER. The DNA for the CDR3 is TGCGCCAGCAGCCACACGGGGGGCACAGATACGCAGTATTTT. The encoded protein is CASSHTGGTDTQYF.

In this sample, this clone turned up a few times. This chain uses TRBV24-1 with TRBJ1-2, with a weak D call TRBD1 (5 bases). The V gene's germline CDR1 is KGHDR and CDR2 SFDVKD. V lost 5 bases and J lost 2, with 8 bases in between. The CDR3 sequence is 13 residues long. The CDR3 loop is CATSAGTNYGYTF. The DNA of the CDR3 is TGTGCCACCAGTGCCGGGACCAACTATGGCTACACCTTC.

V gene TRBV6-1 combines with J gene TRBJ2-7, with 7 bases lining up with TRBD1. The J segment lost 4 bases and the V segment lost 1 base, leaving 7 bases of the junction unmatched. The CDR3 length is 15 residues. Looked up from germline, CDR1 is MNHNS and CDR2 is SASEGT. The CDR3 protein is CASSEGRTGQYEQYF. CDR3 DNA: TGTGCCAGCAGTGAAGGGAGGACAGGACAGTACGAGCAGTACTTC.

The chain links TRBV11-1 to TRBJ1-1; D possibly corresponds to TRBD1 (6 bases). CDR1 and CDR2 (germline): SGHAT, FQDESV (reference sequence). The CDR3 loop spans 14 amino acids. Trimming shortened V by 3 bases and J by 1 base, and 9 bases separated the two germline ends. The CDR3 DNA is TGTGCCAGCAGCTTGGGGGGCGCGAACACTGAAGCTTTCTTT. This gives the protein CASSLGGANTEAFF.

V is TRBV7-9 and J is TRBJ2-1; D not certain. Trimming shortened V by 5 bases and J by 4 bases, and 24 bases separated the two germline ends. Germline V gene sequence: CDR1 SEHNR, CDR2 FQNEAQ (reference sequence). The CDR3 is made up of 18 amino acids. CDR3 protein: CASSVSGWNSRIYNEQFF. As DNA, the CDR3 is TGTGCCAGCAGCGTGAGTGGGTGGAATTCCCGGATTTACAATGAGCAGTTCTTC.

This clone appeared once. This chain connects TRBV7-2 to TRBJ2-7; 8 bases fit TRBD1. V gave up 6 bases and J gave up 1 base; unmatched junction bases: 5. CDR1 and CDR2 (germline): SGHTA, FQGNSA. CDR3 size: 14 residues. CDR3 in DNA: TGTGCCAGCAGGACCGGGACAGGATCCTACGAGCAGTACTTC. Translation: CASRTGTGSYEQYF.

This rearrangement joins TRBV4-1 to TRBJ2-2; D remains ambiguous. This CDR3 has 17 residues. Germline V gene sequence: CDR1 MGHRA, CDR2 YSYEKL. V was cut by 1 base and J by 6 bases, with 18 bases left in between. In DNA form, the CDR3 reads TGCGCCAGCAGCCAAGGGTTCGGCTCCCCGGAATCCGGGGAGCTGTTTTTT. It codes for CASSQGFGSPESGELFF.

This clone was observed a few times. The J gene is TRBJ1-2, the V gene TRBV28; 7 positions match TRBD1. This CDR3 is 12 amino acids long. The germline CDR1 and CDR2 sequences are MDHEN and SYDVKM. J gave up 4 bases and V 10 bases, and 6 bases lay outside the gene matches. The CDR3 here is CATGQAFYGYTF. In DNA form, the CDR3 reads TGTGCCACCGGACAGGCCTTCTATGGCTACACCTTC.

V gene TRBV5-6 combines with J gene TRBJ1-4; a possible D gene is TRBD1 (5 bases). V gave up 4 bases and J gave up 4 bases, with 11 bases separating them. Germline CDR1 is SGHDT and CDR2 is YYEEEE. This CDR3 has 14 amino acids. The CDR3 nucleotides are TGTGCCAGCAGCCAGCAGGGAGTTAATGAAAAACTGTTTTTT. Its protein is CASSQQGVNEKLFF.

The chain joins TRBV11-2 to TRBJ2-5; D is tentatively TRBD1 or TRBD2 (6 bases each). The CDR3 is 16 residues long. Germline CDR1 SGHAT, CDR2 FQNNGV. V was clipped by 5 bases and J by 1 base, with 17 bases between them. The CDR3 protein is CASSHRGGTPQETQYF. The DNA of the CDR3 is TGTGCCAGCAGCCACAGAGGGGGGACACCCCAAGAGACCCAGTACTTC.

The chain is built from TRBV28 and TRBJ2-1, with no clear D. Trimming left V 3 bases short and J 8 bases short, with 8 bases between. The CDR3 length is 12 residues. Germline CDR1 MDHEN, CDR2 SYDVKM. The CDR3: CASSFRSYEQFF. CDR3 nucleotide sequence: TGTGCCAGCAGTTTTCGTTCGTATGAGCAGTTCTTC. The variable domain in full, completed from reference TRBV28 and TRBJ2-1, reads DVKVTQSSRYLVKRTGEKVFLECVQDMDHENMFWYRQDPGLGLRLIYFSYDVKMKEKGDIPEGYSVSREKKERFSLILESASTNQTSMYLCASSFRSYEQFFGPGTRLTVL.

The chain links TRBV6-2 or TRBV6-3 to TRBJ2-7; TRBD1 aligns across 7 bases. Looked up from germline, CDR1 is MNHEY and CDR2 is SVGEGT. The CDR3 extends over 18 amino acids. V was pared by 4 bases and J by 4 bases, with 19 bases of the junction left unmatched. The CDR3 loop reads CASSFVPFPGQTIYEQYF. The DNA of the CDR3 is TGTGCCAGCAGTTTTGTCCCATTCCCGGGACAGACTATATACGAGCAGTACTTC.

This chain joins TRBV12-3 or TRBV12-4 and TRBJ2-3, with D uncertain. The CDR3 has 12 residues. The ends were cut back, 6 bases at V and 11 bases at J, with 15 bases in the middle. The CDR3 DNA reads as TGTGCCAGCAGACCACAGTCAGTTGAGCAGTATTTT. Translation: CASRPQSVEQYF.

The rearrangement joins TRBV6-6 to TRBJ2-7, with D perhaps matching TRBD1 (5 bases). The CDR3 totals 16 residues. Germline CDR1 reads MNHNY; CDR2 reads SVGAGI (reference sequence). Trimming stripped 4 bases from V and 0 bases from J, with 16 bases between. Here the CDR3 reads CASSFERGRSSYEQYF. DNA for the CDR3: TGTGCCAGCAGTTTTGAAAGGGGCCGTAGCTCCTACGAGCAGTACTTC.

The chain combines TRBV9 with TRBJ2-2; D is perhaps TRBD1 (6 bases). CDR1 SGDLS and CDR2 YYNGEE come from the germline V gene. Trimming left V 3 bases short and J 5 bases short, with 11 bases between. CDR3 length equals 14 residues. The CDR3 reads CASSEETGTGELFF. The CDR3 nucleotides read TGTGCCAGCAGCGAGGAAACAGGGACCGGGGAGCTGTTTTTT.

The V call is TRBV2, the J call TRBJ1-4, with 8 bases fitting TRBD1. CDR3 length equals 14 residues. Germline V CDR1 and CDR2: SNHLY, FYNNEI. Unmatched junction bases numbered 4, after V lost 7 bases and J lost 3 bases. CDR3 protein: CASNGQGSNEKLFF. CDR3 in DNA: TGTGCCAGCAATGGACAGGGTTCTAATGAAAAACTGTTTTTT. The whole variable domain, filled in from reference TRBV2 and TRBJ1-4, reads EPEVTQTPSHQVTQMGQEVILRCVPISNHLYFYWYRQILGQKVEFLVSFYNNEISEKSEIFDDQFSVERPDGSNFTLKIRSTKLEDSAMYFCASNGQGSNEKLFFGSGTQLSVL.

The rearrangement links TRBV5-1 to TRBJ2-1; no definite D call. The CDR3 contains 12 residues. The germline V and J ends were trimmed by 2 bases and 10 bases, with 10 bases remaining between them. Germline-derived CDR1 and CDR2 are SGHRS and YFSETQ. As DNA, the CDR3 is TGCGCCAGCAGCTTAGCCGGGCCCGAGCAGTTCTTC. Protein sequence: CASSLAGPEQFF.

The chain joins TRBV28 to TRBJ1-5, with D uncertain. The germline V and J ends were trimmed by 2 bases and 1 base, with 12 bases remaining between them. The germline V gene encodes CDR1 MDHEN and CDR2 SYDVKM. This CDR3 comprises 16 residues. The CDR3 nucleotides read TGTGCCAGCAGTTTAGCCCCGGCAGTAAGCAATCAGCCCCAGCATTTT. This translates into CASSLAPAVSNQPQHF.

The genes are TRBV5-1 and TRBJ1-1; weak D call: TRBD1 (6 bases). V was cut by 4 bases and J by 5 bases, with 18 bases left in between. The CDR3 sequence is 15 residues long. The germline V gene encodes CDR1 SGHRS and CDR2 YFSETQ. CDR3 nucleotide sequence: TGCGCCAGCAGCACAGGGACGGCGGGACGGACTGAAGCTTTCTTT. Amino acids: CASSTGTAGRTEAFF.

This chain uses TRBV4-1 with TRBJ1-4; TRBD1 agrees at 8 bases. J gave up 8 bases and V 2 bases, and 4 bases lay outside the gene matches. The germline gives CDR1 MGHRA, CDR2 YSYEKL. This CDR3 region has 14 residues. In DNA form, the CDR3 reads TGCGCCAGCAGCCAACGTCAGGGGGCCGAAAAACTGTTTTTT. Protein product: CASSQRQGAEKLFF.

This rearrangement joins TRBV2 to TRBJ1-2; tentatively, D is TRBD1 (6 bases). V was shortened by 8 bases and J by 5 bases, with 9 bases between the two germline ends. There are 11 residues in the CDR3. Per the germline V gene, CDR1 is SNHLY and CDR2 is FYNNEI. Here the CDR3 reads CASRGQYGYTF. The DNA of the CDR3 is TGTGCCAGCCGTGGACAGTATGGCTACACCTTC.

The V gene is TRBV5-1, the J gene TRBJ1-1; 9 bases fit TRBD1. Looked up from germline, CDR1 is SGHRS and CDR2 is YFSETQ. V trimming: 7 bases; J trimming: 5 bases; junction bases outside the gene matches: 9. This CDR3 is built from 14 residues. CDR3: CASAPVDRGTEAFF. DNA for the CDR3: TGCGCCAGCGCTCCTGTGGACAGGGGAACTGAAGCTTTCTTT.

The chain combines TRBV30 with TRBJ1-1, with D unclear. This CDR3 spans 14 amino acids. CDR1 and CDR2 from the germline V gene are GTSNPN and SVGIG (reference sequence). Trimming removed 3 bases at V and 1 base at J, with 12 bases between. In nucleotides, the CDR3 is TGTGCCTGGAGCGGGGTCGGAGAGAACACTGAAGCTTTCTTT. Its translation is CAWSGVGENTEAFF.